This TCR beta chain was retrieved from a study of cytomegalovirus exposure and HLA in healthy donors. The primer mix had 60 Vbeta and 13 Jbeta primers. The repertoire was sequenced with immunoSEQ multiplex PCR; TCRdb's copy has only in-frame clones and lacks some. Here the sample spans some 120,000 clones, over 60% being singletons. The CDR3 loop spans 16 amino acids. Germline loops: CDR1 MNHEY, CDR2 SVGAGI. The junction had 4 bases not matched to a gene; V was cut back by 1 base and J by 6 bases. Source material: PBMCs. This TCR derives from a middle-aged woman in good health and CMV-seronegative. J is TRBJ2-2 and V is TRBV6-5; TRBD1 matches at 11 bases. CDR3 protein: CASSYWTGGRSGELFF. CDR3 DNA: TGTGCCAGCAGTTACTGGACAGGGGGCAGGTCCGGGGAGCTGTTTTTT.